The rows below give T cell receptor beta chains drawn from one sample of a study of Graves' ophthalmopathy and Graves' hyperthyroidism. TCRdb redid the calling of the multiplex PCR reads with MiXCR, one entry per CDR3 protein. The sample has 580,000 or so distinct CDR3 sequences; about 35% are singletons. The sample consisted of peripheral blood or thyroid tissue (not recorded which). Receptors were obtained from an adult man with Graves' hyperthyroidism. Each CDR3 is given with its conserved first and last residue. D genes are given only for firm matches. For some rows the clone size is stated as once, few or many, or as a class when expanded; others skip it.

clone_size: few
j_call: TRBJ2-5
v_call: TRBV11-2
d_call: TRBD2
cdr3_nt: TGTGCCAGCAGCTTAGGGGAGACGGGACTAGCGGGCGAGACCCAGTACTTC
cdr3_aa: CASSLGETGLAGETQYF

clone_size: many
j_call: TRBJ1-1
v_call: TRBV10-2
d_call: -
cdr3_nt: TGCGCCAGCAGTGACAATCCCCAAATCGGCCAGCTGAACACTGAAGCTTTCTTT
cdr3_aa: CASSDNPQIGQLNTEAFF

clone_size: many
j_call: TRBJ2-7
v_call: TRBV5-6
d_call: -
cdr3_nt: TGTGCCAGCAGCTTTTCGGCTACAGATTACGAGCAGTACTTC
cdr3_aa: CASSFSATDYEQYF

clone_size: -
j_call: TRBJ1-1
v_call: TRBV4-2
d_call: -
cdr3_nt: TGTGCCAGCAGCCAATGGAAGAACACTGAAGCTTTCTTT
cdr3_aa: CASSQWKNTEAFF

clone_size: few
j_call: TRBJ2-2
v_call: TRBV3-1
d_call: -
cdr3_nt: TGTGCCAGCAGCCACGACAGAACCGGGGAGCTGTTTTTT
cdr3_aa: CASSHDRTGELFF

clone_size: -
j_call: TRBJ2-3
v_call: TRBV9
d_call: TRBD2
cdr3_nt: TGTGCCAGCAGCCCCGGACTAGCGGGAGGTCGGGATACGCAGTATTTT
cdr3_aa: CASSPGLAGGRDTQYF

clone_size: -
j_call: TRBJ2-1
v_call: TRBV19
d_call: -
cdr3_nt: TGTGCCAGTAGTGTGTTTGGAGGCCACTCCTACAATGAGCAGTTCTTC
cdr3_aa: CASSVFGGHSYNEQFF

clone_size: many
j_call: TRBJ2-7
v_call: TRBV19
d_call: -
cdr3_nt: TGTGCCAGTAGTCCCTTGACAAGCTACGAGCAGTACTTC
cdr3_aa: CASSPLTSYEQYF

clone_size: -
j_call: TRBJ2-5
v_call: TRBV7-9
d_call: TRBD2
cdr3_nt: TGTGCCAGCAGCTTAGAGGGACTAGCGGGAGTAGAGACCCAGTACTTC
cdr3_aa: CASSLEGLAGVETQYF

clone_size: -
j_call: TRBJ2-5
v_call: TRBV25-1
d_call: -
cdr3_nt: TGTGCCAGCAGTTCGGGATGGTTAGACGGGGGGCGAGAAGAGACCCAGTACTTC
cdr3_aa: CASSSGWLDGGREETQYF

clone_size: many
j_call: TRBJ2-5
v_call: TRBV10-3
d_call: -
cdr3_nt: TGTGCCATCAGTAGCGGACAGATGGAGACCCAGTACTTC
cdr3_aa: CAISSGQMETQYF

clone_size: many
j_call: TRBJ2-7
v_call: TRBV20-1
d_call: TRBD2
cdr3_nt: TGCAGTGCGTTGGCCCCACTGGCTAGCGGGGCGCCCTACGAGCAGTACTTC
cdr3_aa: CSALAPLASGAPYEQYF

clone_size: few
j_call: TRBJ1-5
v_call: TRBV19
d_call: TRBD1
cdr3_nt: TGTGCCGGGAGTACCGGGACAGGAAGTAATCAGCCCCAGCATTTT
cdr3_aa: CAGSTGTGSNQPQHF

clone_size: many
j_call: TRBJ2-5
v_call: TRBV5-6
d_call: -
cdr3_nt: TGTGCCAGCAGCGGGGATCCAGGACGGCGGTTCTCGGAGACCCAGTACTTC
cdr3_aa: CASSGDPGRRFSETQYF

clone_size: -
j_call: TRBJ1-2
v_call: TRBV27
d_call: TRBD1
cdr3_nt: TGTGCCAGCAGTCCCCGGGACAGGGTTTCTGGCTACACCTTC
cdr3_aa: CASSPRDRVSGYTF

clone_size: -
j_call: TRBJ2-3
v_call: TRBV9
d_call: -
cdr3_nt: TGTGCCAGCAGCGGGCCGGAGGTGGGAGATACGCAGTATTTT
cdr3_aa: CASSGPEVGDTQYF

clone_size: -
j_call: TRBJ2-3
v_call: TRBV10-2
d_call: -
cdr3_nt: TGCGCCAGCAGTGAAAGGGGTGAGGCAGATACGCAGTATTTT
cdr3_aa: CASSERGEADTQYF

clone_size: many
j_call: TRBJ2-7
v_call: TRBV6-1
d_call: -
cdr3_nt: TGTGCCAGCAGTGAACTAGCGATCTACGAGCAGTACTTC
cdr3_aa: CASSELAIYEQYF

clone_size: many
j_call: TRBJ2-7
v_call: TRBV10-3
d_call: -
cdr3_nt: TGTGCCATCAGTGAAGCCGGGGAATGGATCTCCTACGAGCAGTACTTC
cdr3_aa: CAISEAGEWISYEQYF

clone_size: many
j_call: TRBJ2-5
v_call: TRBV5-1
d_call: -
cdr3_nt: TGCGCCACTTCGCCGACAGGCCTTCAAGAGACCCAGTACTTC
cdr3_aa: CATSPTGLQETQYF

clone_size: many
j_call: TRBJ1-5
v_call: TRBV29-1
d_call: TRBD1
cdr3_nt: TGCAGCGTTGGGACCGGGACAGGGGTTGGTCAGCCCCAGCATTTT
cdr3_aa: CSVGTGTGVGQPQHF

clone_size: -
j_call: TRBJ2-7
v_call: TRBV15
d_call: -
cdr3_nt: TGTGCCACCAGCAGCGGCCTCAACAATGAGCAGTACTTC
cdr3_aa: CATSSGLNNEQYF

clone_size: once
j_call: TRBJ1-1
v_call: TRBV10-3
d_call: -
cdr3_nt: TGTGCCAGCAGTAGACTAGCGGGGGTAAACACTGAAGCTTTCTTT
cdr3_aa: CASSRLAGVNTEAFF

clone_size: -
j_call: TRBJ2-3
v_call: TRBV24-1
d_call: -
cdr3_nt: TGTGCCACCAGTGATTTGAATACGCGGTATTTT
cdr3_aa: CATSDLNTRYF

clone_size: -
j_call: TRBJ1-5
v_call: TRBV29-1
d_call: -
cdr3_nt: TGCAGCGTCGCGGACCGCAATAGCAATCAGCCCCAGCATTTT
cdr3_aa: CSVADRNSNQPQHF

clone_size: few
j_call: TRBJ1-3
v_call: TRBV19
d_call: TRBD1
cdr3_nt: TGTGCCAGTAGTACACAAGGGGGCTCTCGTGGAAACACCATATATTTT
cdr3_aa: CASSTQGGSRGNTIYF

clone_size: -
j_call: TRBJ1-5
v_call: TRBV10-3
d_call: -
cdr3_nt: TGTGCCAGCAACGTGGGCCCGATGGGGTTGGGATCCAATCAGCCCCAGCATTTT
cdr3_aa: CASNVGPMGLGSNQPQHF

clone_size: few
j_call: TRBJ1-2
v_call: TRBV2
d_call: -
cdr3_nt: TGTGCCAGCAGTGAACAGGGATCGGCTAACTATGGCTACACCTTC
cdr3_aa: CASSEQGSANYGYTF